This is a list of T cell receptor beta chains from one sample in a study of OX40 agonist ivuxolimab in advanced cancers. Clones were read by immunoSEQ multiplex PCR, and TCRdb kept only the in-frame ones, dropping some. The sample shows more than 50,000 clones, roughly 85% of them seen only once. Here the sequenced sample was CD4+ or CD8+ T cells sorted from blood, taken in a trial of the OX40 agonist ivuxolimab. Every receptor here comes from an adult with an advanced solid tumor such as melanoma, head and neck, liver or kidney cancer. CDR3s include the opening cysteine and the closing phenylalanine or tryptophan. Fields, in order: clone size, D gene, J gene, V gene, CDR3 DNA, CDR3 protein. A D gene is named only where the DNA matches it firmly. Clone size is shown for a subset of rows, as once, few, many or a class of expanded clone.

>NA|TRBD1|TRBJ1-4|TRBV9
TGTGCCAGCAGCCGGGACAGGGAGGTAGCAGGACTGTTTTTT
CASSRDREVAGLFF
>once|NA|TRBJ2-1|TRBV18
TGTGCCAGCTCACCACCGATCTCGGCCGCGGATGACAATGAGCAGTTCTTC
CASSPPISAADDNEQFF
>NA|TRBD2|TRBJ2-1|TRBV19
TGTGCCAGTAGTCTTGGGGGGGACAATGAGCAGTTCTTC
CASSLGGDNEQFF
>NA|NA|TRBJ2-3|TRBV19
TGTGCCAGTAGTACGGACATCACCCAGCCTCCTAGGGATACGCAGTATTTT
CASSTDITQPPRDTQYF
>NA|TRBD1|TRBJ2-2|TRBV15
TGTGCCACCCAGCTAGGTGACAGGGACACCGGGGAGCTGTTTTTT
CATQLGDRDTGELFF
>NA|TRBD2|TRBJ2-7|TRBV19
TGTGCCAGTAGTATAGACACGGGAGGGTCCTCCTACGAGCAGTACTTC
CASSIDTGGSSYEQYF
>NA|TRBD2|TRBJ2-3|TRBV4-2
TGTGCCAGCAGCCAATTAAGCGGGAGAGCAGATACGCAGTATTTT
CASSQLSGRADTQYF
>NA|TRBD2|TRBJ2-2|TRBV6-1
TGTGCCAGCAGTGAAGTCCTAGCGGGGGACAACACCGGGGAGCTGTTTTTT
CASSEVLAGDNTGELFF
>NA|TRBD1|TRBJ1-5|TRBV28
TGTGCCAGCAACAACCCCGGACAGGCTGATCAGCCCCAGCATTTT
CASNNPGQADQPQHF
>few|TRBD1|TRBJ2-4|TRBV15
TGTGCCACCAGCAGATTTGGACAGGTGTTGAACATTCAGTACTTC
CATSRFGQVLNIQYF
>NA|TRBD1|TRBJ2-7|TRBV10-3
TGTGCCATCAGTGAGTCCAGGACAGGGGGCAACGAGCAGTACTTC
CAISESRTGGNEQYF
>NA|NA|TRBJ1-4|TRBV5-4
TGTGCCAGCAGCTTGGAGGGCCGGGAAAAACTGTTTTTT
CASSLEGREKLFF
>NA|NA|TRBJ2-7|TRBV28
TGTGCCAGCAGTCCCATGGGCAGGGACTACGAGCAGTACTTC
CASSPMGRDYEQYF
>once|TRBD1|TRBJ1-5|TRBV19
TGTGCCAGTAGTGGACGTAGCAGGGGGCTACAGCCCCAGCATTTT
CASSGRSRGLQPQHF
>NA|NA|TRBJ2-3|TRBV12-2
TGTGCAAGTCGCCAGGGTAGGGGCAGAAGCACAGATACGCAGTATTTT
CASRQGRGRSTDTQYF
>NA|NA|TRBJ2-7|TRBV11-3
TGTGCCAGCAGCCCCGGACCTGGGGGCGAGCAGTACTTC
CASSPGPGGEQYF
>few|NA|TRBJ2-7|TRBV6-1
TGTGCCAGCAGTGAAAGTCGCGACCTCTCCTACGAGCAGTACTTC
CASSESRDLSYEQYF
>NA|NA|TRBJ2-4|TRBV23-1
TGCGCCAGCAAACTAACGAACTTC
CASKLTNF
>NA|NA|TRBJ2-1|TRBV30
TGTGCCCTGACTAGAGGTGGGGGACCCGTCTTC
CALTRGGGPVF
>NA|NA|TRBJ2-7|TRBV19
TGTGCCAGTAGTATGGGGATCTCCTACGAGCAGTACTTC
CASSMGISYEQYF
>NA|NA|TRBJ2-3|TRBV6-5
TGTGCCAGCAGTTACTCGAGACAGGACTACGATACGCAGTATTTT
CASSYSRQDYDTQYF
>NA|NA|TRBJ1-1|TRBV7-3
TGTGCCAGCAGCTTAAATCGGTTGTCTCCCCTGGGGGACACTGAAGCTTTCTTT
CASSLNRLSPLGDTEAFF
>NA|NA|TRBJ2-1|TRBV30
TGTGCCTGGAGTGTTGGGGTTGAGCAGTTCTTC
CAWSVGVEQFF
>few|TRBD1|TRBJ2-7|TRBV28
TGTGCCAGCAGTCCCCCGGTGACAGGGGGTGACGAGCAGTACTTC
CASSPPVTGGDEQYF
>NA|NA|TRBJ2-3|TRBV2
TGTGCCAGCAGGCCAGGATATGTCACAGATACGCAGTATTTT
CASRPGYVTDTQYF
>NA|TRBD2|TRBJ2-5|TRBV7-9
TGTGCCAGCAGCCCTGGACTAGCGGGAAGGGAGACCCAGTACTTC
CASSPGLAGRETQYF
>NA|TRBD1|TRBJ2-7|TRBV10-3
TGTGCCATCAGGGGACAGAGCTACTACGAGCAGTACTTC
CAIRGQSYYEQYF
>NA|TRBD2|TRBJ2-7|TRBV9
TGTGCCAGCAGCACGCTGACTAGCGGAGGAGAGCAGTACTTC
CASSTLTSGGEQYF
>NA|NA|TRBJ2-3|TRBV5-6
TGTGCCAGCAGTAAAACAGTGGGAGATACGCAGTATTTT
CASSKTVGDTQYF
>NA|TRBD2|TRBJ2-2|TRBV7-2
TGTGCCAGCAGCCTAAGCGGGAGAATCGGGGAGCTGTTTTTT
CASSLSGRIGELFF
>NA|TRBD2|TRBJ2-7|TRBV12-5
TGTGCTAGTGGTTTGGTACCCCTAACTAGCGACCCCTACGAGCAGTACTTC
CASGLVPLTSDPYEQYF
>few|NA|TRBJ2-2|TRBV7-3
TGTGCCAGCAGCTTAACTGCGCAGGCCACCGGGGAGCTGTTTTTT
CASSLTAQATGELFF